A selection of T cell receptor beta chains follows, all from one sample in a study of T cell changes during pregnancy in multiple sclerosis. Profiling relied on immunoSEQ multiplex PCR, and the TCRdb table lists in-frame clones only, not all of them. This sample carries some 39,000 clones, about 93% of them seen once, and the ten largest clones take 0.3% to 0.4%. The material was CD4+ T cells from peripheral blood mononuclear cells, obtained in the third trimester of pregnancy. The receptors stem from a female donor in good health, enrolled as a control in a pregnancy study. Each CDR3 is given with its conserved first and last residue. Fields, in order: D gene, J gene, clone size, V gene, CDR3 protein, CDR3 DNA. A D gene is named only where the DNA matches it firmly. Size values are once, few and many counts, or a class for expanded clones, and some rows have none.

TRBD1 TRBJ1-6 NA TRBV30 CAWSLDRGPTSPLHF TGTGCCTGGAGTTTGGACAGGGGTCCTACTTCACCCCTCCACTTT
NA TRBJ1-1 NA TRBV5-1 CASSLDKNTEAFF TGCGCCAGCAGCTTGGACAAGAACACTGAAGCTTTCTTT
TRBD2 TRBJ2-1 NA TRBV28 CASSLRGTSGRGQYNEQFF TGTGCCAGCAGTTTAAGAGGGACTAGCGGGAGGGGGCAATACAATGAGCAGTTCTTC
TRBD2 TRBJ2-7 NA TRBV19 CASSITWTSGSTSEQYF TGTGCCAGTAGTATTACGTGGACTAGCGGGAGTACGAGCGAGCAGTACTTC
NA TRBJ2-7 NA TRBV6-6 CASFNRQDSYEQYF TGTGCCAGCTTTAACAGGCAGGACTCCTACGAGCAGTACTTC
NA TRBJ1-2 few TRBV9 CASSEDSTGYGYTF TGTGCCAGCAGCGAGGACAGTACGGGCTATGGCTACACCTTC
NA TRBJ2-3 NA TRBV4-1 CASTAEPRGTQYF TGCGCCAGCACAGCGGAGCCCCGTGGTACGCAGTATTTT
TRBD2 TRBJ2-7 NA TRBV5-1 CASSPRDYHEQYF TGCGCCAGCAGCCCCCGGGACTACCACGAGCAGTACTTC
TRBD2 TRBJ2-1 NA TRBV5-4 CASSSGGNYNEQFF TGTGCCAGCAGTAGCGGGGGGAATTACAATGAGCAGTTCTTC
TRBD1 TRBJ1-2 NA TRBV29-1 CSVEDQADRRGPYYGYTF TGCAGCGTTGAAGATCAGGCCGACAGGAGGGGGCCCTACTATGGCTACACCTTC
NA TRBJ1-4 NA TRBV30 CAWSVETGENEKLFF TGTGCCTGGAGTGTGGAGACAGGCGAGAATGAAAAACTGTTTTTT
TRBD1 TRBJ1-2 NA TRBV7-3 CASSPTGGTGDGYTF TGTGCCAGCAGCCCCACCGGAGGGACAGGGGATGGCTACACCTTC